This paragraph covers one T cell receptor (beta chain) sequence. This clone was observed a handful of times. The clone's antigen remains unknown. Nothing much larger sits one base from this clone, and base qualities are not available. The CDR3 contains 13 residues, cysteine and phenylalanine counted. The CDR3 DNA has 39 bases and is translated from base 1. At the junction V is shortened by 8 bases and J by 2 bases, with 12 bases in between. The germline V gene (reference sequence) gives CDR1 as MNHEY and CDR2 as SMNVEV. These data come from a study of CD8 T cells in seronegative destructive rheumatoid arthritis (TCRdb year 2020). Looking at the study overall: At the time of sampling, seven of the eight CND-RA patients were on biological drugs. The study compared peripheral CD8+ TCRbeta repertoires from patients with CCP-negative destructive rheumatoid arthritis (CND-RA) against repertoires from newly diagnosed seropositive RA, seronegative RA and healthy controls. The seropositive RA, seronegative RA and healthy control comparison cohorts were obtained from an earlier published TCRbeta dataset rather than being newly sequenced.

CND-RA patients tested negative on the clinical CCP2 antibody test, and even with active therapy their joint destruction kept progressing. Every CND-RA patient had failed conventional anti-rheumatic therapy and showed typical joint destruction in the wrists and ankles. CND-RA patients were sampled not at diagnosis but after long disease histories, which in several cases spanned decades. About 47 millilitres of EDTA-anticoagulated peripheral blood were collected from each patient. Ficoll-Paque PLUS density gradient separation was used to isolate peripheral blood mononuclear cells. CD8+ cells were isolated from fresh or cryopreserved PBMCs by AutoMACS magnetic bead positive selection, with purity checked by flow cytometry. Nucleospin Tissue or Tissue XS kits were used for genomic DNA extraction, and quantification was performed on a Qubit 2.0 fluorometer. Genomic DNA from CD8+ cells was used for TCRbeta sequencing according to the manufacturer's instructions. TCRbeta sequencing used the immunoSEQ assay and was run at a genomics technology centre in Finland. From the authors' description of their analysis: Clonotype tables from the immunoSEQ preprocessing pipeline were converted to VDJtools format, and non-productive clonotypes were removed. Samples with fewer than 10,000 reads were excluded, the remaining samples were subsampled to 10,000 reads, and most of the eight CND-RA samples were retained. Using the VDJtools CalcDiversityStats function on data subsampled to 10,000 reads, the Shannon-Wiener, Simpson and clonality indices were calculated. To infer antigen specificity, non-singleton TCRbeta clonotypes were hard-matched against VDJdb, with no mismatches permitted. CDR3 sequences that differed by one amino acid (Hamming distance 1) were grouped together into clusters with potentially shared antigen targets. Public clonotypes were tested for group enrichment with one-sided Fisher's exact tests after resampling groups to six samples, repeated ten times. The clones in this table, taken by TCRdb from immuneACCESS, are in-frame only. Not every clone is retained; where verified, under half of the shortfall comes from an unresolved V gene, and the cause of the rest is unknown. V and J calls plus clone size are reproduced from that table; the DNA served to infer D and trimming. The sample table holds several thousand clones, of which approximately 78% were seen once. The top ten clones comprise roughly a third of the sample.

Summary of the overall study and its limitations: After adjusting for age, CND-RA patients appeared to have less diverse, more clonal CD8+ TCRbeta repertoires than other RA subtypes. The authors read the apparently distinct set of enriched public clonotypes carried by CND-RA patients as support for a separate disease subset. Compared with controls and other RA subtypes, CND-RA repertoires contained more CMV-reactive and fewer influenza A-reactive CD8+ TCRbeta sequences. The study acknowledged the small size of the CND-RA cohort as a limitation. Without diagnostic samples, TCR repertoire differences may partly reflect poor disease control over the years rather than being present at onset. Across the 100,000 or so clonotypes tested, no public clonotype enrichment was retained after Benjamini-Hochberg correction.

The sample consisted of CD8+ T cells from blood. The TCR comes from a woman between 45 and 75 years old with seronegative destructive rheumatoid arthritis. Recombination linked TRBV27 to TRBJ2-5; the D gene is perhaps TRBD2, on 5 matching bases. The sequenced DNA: TGTGCCAGCTCCTGGACTGCTCAAGAGACCCAGTACTTC. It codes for CASSWTAQETQYF.